This TCR beta chain emerged from a study of vaccination and CD4 T cells after COVID-19. On the study more broadly: The study collected post-vaccine samples a median about 71 days after dose two, with a range of 14 to 241. Overall study findings and caveats: From a median of roughly 21 to 40, SARS-CoV-2-reactive clonotypes increased, though not significantly.

Points on this clonotype: Its target is not known.

With the Oncomine TCR Beta short-read assay, DNA from cultured CD4+ T cells was sequenced. Genomic DNA from cultured CD4+ T cells was extracted. TCRdb analysed the PCR reads with MiXCR anew, one entry per CDR3 protein. Here the sample spans 20,000 or so distinct CDR3 sequences, roughly 50% being singletons. Treatment given: approximately 11-day PBMC culture with coronavirus spike peptide pools or control peptides (ViraFEST assay). The CDR3 runs to 17 residues. Trimming took 5 bases from V and 4 from J, leaving 24 bases between them. The germline V gene has CDR1 LNHDA and CDR2 SQIVND (reference sequence).

The chain has TRBV19 and TRBJ2-7; D could derive from TRBD1 or TRBD2 (6 bases each). This TCR was recovered from a human donor who had recovered from COVID-19. The sequencing used CD4+ T cells from blood, cultured in vitro, collected before SARS-CoV-2 vaccination. The CDR3 coding sequence is TGTGCCAGTAGTTCCCCCACAGGGCGGCTGGGGAGGTACGAGCAGTACTTC. This translates into CASSSPTGRLGRYEQYF. Filled out from reference TRBV19 and TRBJ2-7, the complete variable domain reads DGGITQSPKYLFRKEGQNVTLSCEQNLNHDAMYWYRQDPGQGLRLIYYSQIVNDFQKGDIAEGYSVSREKKESFPLTVTSAQKNPTAFYLCASSSPTGRLGRYEQYFGPGTRLTVT.